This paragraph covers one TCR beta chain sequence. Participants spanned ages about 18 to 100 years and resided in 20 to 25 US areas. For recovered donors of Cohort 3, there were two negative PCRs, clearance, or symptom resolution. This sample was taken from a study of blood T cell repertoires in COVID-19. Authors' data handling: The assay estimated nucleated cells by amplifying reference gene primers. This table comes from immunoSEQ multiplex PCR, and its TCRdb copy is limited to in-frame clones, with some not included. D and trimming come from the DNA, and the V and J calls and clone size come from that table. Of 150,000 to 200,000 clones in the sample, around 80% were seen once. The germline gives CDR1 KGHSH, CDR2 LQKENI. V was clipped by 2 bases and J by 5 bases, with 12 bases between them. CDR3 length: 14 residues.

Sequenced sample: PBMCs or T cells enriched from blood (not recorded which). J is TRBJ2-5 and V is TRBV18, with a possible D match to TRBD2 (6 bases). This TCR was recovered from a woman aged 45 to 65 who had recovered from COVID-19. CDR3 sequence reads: CASSPNVGLETQYF. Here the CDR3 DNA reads TGTGCCAGCTCACCAAATGTGGGACTGGAGACCCAGTACTTC.